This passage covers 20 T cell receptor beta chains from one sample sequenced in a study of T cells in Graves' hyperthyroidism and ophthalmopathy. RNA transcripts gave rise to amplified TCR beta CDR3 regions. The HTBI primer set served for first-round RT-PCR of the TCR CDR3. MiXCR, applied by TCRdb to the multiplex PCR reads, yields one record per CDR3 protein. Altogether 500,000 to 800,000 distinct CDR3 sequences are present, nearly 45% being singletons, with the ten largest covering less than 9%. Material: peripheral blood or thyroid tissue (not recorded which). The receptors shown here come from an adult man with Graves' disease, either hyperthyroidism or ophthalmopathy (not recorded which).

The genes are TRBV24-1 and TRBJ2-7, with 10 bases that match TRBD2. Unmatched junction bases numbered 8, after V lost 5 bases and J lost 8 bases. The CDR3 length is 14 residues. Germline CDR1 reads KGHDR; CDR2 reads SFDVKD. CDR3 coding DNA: TGTGCCACCAGTGCCTCCGGGACTAGCGAGAAGCAGTACTTC. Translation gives CATSASGTSEKQYF.

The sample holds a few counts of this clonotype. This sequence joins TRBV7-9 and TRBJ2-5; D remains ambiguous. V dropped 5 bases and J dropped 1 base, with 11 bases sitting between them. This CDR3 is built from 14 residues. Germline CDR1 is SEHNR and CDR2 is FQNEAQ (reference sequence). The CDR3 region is CASSHPGPQETQYF. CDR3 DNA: TGTGCCAGCAGCCATCCCGGGCCCCAAGAGACCCAGTACTTC. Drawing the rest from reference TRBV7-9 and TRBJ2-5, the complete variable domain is DTGVSQNPRHKITKRGQNVTFRCDPISEHNRLYWYRQTLGQGPEFLTYFQNEAQLEKSRLLSDRFSAERPKGSFSTLEIQRTEQGDSAMYLCASSHPGPQETQYFGPGTRLLVL.

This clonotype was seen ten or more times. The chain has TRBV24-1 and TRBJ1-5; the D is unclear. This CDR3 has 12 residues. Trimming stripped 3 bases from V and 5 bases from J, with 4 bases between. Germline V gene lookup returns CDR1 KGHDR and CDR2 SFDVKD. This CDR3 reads CATSDDHQPQHF. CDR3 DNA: TGTGCCACCAGTGATGACCATCAGCCCCAGCATTTT.

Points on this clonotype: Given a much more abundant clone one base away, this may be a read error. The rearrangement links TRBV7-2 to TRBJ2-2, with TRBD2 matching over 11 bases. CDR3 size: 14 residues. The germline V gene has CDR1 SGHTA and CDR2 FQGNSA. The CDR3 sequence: CASRGLADTGELLF. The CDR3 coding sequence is TGTGCCAGCAGGGGACTAGCGGACACCGGGGAGCTGCTTTTT. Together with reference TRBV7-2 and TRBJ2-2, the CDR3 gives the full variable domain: GAGVSQSPSNKVTEKGKDVELRCDPISGHTALYWYRQSLGQGLEFLIYFQGNSAPDKSGLPSDRFSAERTGGSVSTLTIQRTQQEDSAVYLCASRGLADTGELLFGEGSRLTVL.

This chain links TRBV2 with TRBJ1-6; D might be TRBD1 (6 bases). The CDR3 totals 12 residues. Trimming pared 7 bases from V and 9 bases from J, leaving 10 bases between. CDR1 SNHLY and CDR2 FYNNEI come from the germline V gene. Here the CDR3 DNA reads TGTGCCAGCACTCGACAGGCTTCACCCCTCCACTTT. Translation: CASTRQASPLHF.

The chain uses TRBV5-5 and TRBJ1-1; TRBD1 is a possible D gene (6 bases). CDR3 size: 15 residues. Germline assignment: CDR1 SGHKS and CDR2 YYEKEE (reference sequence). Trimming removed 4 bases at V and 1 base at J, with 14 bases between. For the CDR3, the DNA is TGTGCCAGCAGCGCCTTACAGGGACCGAACACTGAAGCTTTCTTT. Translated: CASSALQGPNTEAFF.

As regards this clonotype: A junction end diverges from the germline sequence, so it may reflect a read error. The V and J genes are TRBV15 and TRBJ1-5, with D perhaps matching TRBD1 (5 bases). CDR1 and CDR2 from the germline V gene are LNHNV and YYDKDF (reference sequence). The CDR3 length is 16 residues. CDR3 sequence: CATSRDLQGFDQPRHF. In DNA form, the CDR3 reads TGTGCCACCAGCAGAGATTTGCAGGGTTTCGATCAGCCCCGGCATTTT.

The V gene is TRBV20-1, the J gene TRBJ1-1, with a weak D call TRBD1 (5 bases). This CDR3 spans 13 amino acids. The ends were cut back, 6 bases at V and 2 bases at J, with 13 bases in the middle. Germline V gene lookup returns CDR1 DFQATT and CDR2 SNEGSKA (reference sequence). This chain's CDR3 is CSAITGDNTEAFF. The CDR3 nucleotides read TGCAGTGCAATAACAGGCGATAACACTGAAGCTTTCTTT.

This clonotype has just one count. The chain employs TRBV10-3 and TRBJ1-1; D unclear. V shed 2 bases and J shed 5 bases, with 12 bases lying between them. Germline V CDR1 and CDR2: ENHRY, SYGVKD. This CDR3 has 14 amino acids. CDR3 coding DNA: TGTGCCATCAGTGAGGTTGGGCCAAGGACTGAAGCTTTCTTT. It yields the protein CAISEVGPRTEAFF.

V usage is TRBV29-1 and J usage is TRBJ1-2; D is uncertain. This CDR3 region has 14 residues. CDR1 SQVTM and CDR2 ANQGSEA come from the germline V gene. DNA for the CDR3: TGCAGTGGGGTTTCCGGAGGGTCGGCCTATGGCTACACCTTC. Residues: CSGVSGGSAYGYTF.

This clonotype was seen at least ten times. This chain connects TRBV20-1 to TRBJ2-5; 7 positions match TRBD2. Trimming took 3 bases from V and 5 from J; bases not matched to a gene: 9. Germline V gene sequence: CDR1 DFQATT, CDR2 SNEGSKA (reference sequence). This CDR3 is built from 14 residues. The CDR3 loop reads CSARRGGSAETQYF. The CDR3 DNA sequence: TGCAGTGCTAGGCGCGGCGGGAGTGCTGAGACCCAGTACTTC.

CDR3 DNA sequence: TGTGCCAGCAGCTCCTACAGGGTTGGAACCGGGGAGACCCAGTACTTC. Translating gives CASSSYRVGTGETQYF. The chain has TRBV7-2 and TRBJ2-5, with D perhaps matching TRBD1 (6 bases). The V end lost 4 bases, the J end lost 5 bases, and 20 bases lay between the germline ends. Germline V CDR1 and CDR2: SGHTA, FQGNSA. CDR3 length: 16 amino acids.

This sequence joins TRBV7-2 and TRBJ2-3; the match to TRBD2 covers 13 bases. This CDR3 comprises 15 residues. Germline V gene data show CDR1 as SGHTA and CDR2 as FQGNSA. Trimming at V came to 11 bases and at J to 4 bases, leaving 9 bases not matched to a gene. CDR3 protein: CACQGTSGNSDTQYF. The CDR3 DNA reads TGTGCCTGCCAAGGGACTAGCGGGAACTCAGATACGCAGTATTTT.

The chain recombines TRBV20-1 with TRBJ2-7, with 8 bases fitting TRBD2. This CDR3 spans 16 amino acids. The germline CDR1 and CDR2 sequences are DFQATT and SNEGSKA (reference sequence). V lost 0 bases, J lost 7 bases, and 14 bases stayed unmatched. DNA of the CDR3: TGCAGTGCTAGAGATCTGGGGCGGGGGGCCGCGGGGGAGCAGTACTTC. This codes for CSARDLGRGAAGEQYF.

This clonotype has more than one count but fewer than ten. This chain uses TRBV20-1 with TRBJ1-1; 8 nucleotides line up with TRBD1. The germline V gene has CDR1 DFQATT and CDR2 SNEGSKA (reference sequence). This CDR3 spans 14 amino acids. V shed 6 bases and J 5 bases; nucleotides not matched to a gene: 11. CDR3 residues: CSADVTGGWTEAFF. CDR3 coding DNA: TGCAGTGCCGACGTTACAGGGGGTTGGACTGAAGCTTTCTTT.

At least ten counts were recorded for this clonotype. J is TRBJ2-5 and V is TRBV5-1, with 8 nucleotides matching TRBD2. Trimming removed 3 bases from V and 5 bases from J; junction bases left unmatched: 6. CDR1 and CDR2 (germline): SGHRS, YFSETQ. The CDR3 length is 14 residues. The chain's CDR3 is CASSSGPSGETQYF. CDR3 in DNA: TGCGCCAGCAGCTCAGGTCCTAGCGGGGAGACCCAGTACTTC.

The CDR3 sequence: CSARDNASRNEKLFF. The DNA of the CDR3 is TGCAGTGCTAGAGATAATGCCAGCCGTAATGAAAAACTGTTTTTT. The J gene is TRBJ1-4, the V gene TRBV20-1, with D unresolved. Between the trimmed V and J ends, which lost 0 bases and 4 bases, there was a span of 12 bases. The CDR3 has 15 residues. CDR1 is DFQATT and CDR2 is SNEGSKA in the germline V gene (reference sequence).

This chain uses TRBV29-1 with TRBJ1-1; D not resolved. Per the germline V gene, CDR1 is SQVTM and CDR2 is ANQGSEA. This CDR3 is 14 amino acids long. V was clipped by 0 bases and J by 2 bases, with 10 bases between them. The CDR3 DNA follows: TGCAGCGTTGAAGATGGACGGACCAACACTGAAGCTTTCTTT. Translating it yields CSVEDGRTNTEAFF.

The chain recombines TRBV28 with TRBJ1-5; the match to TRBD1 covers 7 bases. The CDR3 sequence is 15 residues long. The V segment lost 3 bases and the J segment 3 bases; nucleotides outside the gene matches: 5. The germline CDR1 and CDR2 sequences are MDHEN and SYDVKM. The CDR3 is CASSLAGGLNQPQHF. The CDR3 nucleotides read TGTGCCAGCAGTTTGGCAGGGGGACTCAATCAGCCCCAGCATTTT.

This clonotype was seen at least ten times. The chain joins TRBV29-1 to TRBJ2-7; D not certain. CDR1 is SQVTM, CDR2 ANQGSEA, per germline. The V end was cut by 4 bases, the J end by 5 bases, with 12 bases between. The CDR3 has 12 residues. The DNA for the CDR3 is TGCAGCGTTGGAGAGATAAGGAACGAGCAGTACTTC. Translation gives CSVGEIRNEQYF.